This entry is about one TCR beta chain. This entry belongs to a study of blood T cell repertoires in COVID-19. Study-level background: The origin of the acute and convalescent COVID-19 samples was the United States, Italy and Spain. In each case, the material was cDNA or gDNA derived from T cells, B-cell-depleted T cells, or PBMCs.

As handled by the study authors: Amplification of reference gene primers was used by the study to estimate nucleated cell counts. Profiling relied on immunoSEQ multiplex PCR, and the TCRdb table lists in-frame clones only, not all of them. V and J calls and clone size are copied from that table; D and trimming were computed from the DNA. The table has about 220,000 clones, more than 75% seen once; the top ten hold roughly 8.2%. The V segment lost 5 bases and the J segment 4 bases; nucleotides outside the gene matches: 9. Germline V CDR1 and CDR2: SGHTA, FQGTGA. The CDR3 runs to 15 residues. Seattle patients were enrolled during active infection and followed longitudinally.

The sequence came from a woman aged 80 or over with COVID-19, enrolled during active disease. The rearrangement uses TRBV7-3 and TRBJ2-7; 9 positions agree with TRBD2. The sequenced sample was peripheral blood. This CDR3 is CASSIPSGGTYEQYF. CDR3 coding DNA: TGTGCCAGCAGCATACCAAGCGGGGGGACTTACGAGCAGTACTTC.